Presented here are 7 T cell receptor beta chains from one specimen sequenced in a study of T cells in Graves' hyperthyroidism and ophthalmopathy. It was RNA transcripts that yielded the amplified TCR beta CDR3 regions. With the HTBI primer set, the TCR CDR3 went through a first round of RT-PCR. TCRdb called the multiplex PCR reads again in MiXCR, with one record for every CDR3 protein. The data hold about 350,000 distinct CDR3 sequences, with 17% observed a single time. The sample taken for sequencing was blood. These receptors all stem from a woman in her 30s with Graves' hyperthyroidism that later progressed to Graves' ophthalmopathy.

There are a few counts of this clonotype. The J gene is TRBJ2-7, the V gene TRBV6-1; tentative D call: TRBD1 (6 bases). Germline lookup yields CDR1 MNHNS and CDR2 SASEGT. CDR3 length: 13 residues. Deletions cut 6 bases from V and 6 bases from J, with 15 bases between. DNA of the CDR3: TGTGCCAGCAGCAACAGGGTCCCCCTCGAGCAGTACTTC. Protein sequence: CASSNRVPLEQYF.

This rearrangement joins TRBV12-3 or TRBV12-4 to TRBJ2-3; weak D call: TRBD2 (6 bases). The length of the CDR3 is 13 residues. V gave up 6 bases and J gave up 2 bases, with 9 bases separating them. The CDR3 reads CASSPGVTDTQYF. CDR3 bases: TGTGCCAGCAGCCCGGGGGTCACAGATACGCAGTATTTT.

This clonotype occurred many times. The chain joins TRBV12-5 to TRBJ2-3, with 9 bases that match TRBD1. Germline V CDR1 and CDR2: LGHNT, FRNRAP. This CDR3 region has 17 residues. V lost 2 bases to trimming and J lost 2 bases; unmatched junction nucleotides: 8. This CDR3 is CASGLPAGTGSTDTQYF. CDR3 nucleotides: TGTGCTAGTGGTTTGCCCGCCGGGACAGGGTCCACAGATACGCAGTATTTT.

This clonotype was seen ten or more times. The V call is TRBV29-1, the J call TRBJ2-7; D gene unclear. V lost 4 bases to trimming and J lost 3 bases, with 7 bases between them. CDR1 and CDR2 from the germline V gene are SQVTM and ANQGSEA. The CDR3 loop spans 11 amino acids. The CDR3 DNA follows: TGCAGCGTTGTTGCGGACTACGAGCAGTACTTC. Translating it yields CSVVADYEQYF.

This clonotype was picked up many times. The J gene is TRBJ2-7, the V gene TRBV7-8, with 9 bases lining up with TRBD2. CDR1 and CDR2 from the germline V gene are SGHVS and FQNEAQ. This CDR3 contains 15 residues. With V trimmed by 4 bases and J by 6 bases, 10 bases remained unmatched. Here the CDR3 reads CASSSPGLAPSEQYF. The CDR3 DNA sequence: TGTGCCAGCAGCTCGCCGGGACTAGCCCCGTCCGAGCAGTACTTC.

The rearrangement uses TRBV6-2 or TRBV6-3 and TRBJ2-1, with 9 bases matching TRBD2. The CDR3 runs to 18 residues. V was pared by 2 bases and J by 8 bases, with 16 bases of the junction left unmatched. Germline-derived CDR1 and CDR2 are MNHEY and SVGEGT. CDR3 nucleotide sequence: TGTGCCAGCAGTTACGACTCACGTAGCGGGAGTTTCTGGTATGAGCAGTTCTTC. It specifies CASSYDSRSGSFWYEQFF.

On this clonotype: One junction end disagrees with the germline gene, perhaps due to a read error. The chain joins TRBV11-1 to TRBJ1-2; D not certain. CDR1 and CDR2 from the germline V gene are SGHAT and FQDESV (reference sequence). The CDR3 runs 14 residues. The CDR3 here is CASSLARDNYGYTF. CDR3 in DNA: TGCGCCAGCAGCTTGGCTCGGGATAACTATGGCTACACCTTC. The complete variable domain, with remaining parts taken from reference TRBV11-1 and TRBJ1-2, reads EAEVAQSPRYKITEKSQAVAFWCDPISGHATLYWYRQILGQGPELLVQFQDESVVDDSQLPKDRFSAERLKGVDSTLKIQPAELGDSAMYLCASSLARDNYGYTFGSGTRLTVV.